This note documents a single T cell receptor (beta chain) sequence. The V and J ends lost 0 bases and 3 bases respectively, with 8 bases between them. Per germline, CDR1 SGDLS and CDR2 YYNGEE. This CDR3 has 14 residues. Per the authors' pipeline: Reference gene primer amplification yielded estimated nucleated cell counts. Libraries were prepared by immunoSEQ multiplex PCR; TCRdb keeps only in-frame clonotypes and omits some of them. The V and J calls and clone size are taken from that table; D and trimming were inferred from the DNA. The sample carries 80,000 to 100,000 clones, approximately 86% recorded once. The record originates from a study of blood T cell repertoires in COVID-19. Study background: Sites across the United States, Italy and Spain contributed samples from acute and convalescent COVID-19. Sources were T cells, B-cell-depleted T cells, or PBMCs; the material itself was cDNA or gDNA.

The receptor was isolated from an elderly woman in a cohort sampled during active or convalescent COVID-19. Sequencing was done on a sample of peripheral blood. This chain joins TRBV9 and TRBJ2-3; tentatively, D is TRBD1 (5 bases). The CDR3 region has the DNA TGTGCCAGCAGCGTAGTGCCAGGGACAGATACGCAGTATTTT. Protein sequence: CASSVVPGTDTQYF.